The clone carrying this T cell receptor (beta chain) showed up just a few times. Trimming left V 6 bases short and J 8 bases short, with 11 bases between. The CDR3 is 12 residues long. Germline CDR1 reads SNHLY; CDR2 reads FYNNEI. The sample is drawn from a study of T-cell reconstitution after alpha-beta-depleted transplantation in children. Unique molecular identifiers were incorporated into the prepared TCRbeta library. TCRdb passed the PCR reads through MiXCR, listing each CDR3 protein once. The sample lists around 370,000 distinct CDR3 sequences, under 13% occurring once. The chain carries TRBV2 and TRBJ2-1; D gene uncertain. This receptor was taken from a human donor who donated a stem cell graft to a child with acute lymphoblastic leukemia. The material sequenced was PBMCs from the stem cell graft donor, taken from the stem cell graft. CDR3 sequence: CASRGPRDEQFF. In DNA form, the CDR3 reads TGTGCCAGCAGGGGTCCCCGGGATGAGCAGTTCTTC.